These 28 T cell receptor beta chains came from one sample sequenced in a study of cytomegalovirus exposure and HLA in healthy donors (dated by TCRdb to about 2017). Receptor amplification or capture employed the immunoSEQ multiplex PCR assay. For the multiplex PCR, a mixture combining 60 forward primers for TCR Vbeta segments and 13 reverse primers for TCR Jbeta segments was used. Drawn from immuneACCESS, this table holds only the in-frame rearrangements with V and J called that TCRdb kept. Clones are partly lost; checked studies trace under half to an unresolved V gene and leave the rest unexplained. For this sample there are over 150,000 clones; approximately 80% appear just once. The ten largest clones capture roughly 2% of the sample. The sample consisted of PBMCs. The receptors were gathered from a woman younger than 35 in good health and CMV-seronegative.

V usage is TRBV5-1 and J usage is TRBJ1-1, with D uncertain. The germline V gene has CDR1 SGHRS and CDR2 YFSETQ. V lost 0 bases and J 2 bases, leaving 11 bases between the germline ends. This CDR3 is 15 amino acids long. The CDR3 is CASSLASQPNTEAFF. In DNA, the CDR3 is TGCGCCAGCAGCTTGGCCTCACAGCCTAACACTGAAGCTTTCTTT.

V is TRBV7-3 and J is TRBJ1-1; D unclear. In germline, CDR1 is SGHTA, CDR2 FQGTGA. The CDR3 contains 15 residues. Trimming shortened V by 0 bases and J by 7 bases, and 15 bases separated the two germline ends. The CDR3 bases are TGTGCCAGCAGCTTAACGCCCGATCCGAGACTTGAAGCTTTCTTT. It encodes CASSLTPDPRLEAFF. Full variable domain (rest looked up from reference TRBV7-3 and TRBJ1-1): GAGVSQTPSNKVTEKGKYVELRCDPISGHTALYWYRQSLGQGPEFLIYFQGTGAADDSGLPNDRFFAVRPEGSVSTLKIQRTERGDSAVYLCASSLTPDPRLEAFFGQGTRLTVV.

This sequence joins TRBV6-5 and TRBJ1-4; D is perhaps TRBD1 (5 bases). V lost 5 bases to trimming and J lost 10 bases, with 14 bases between them. In germline, CDR1 is MNHEY, CDR2 SVGAGI. There are 13 residues in the CDR3. This CDR3 is CASSGGGRAKLFF. The DNA of the CDR3 is TGTGCCAGCAGTGGGGGGGGTAGAGCAAAACTGTTTTTT.

The rearrangement uses TRBV10-3 and TRBJ2-3; maybe TRBD2 (7 bases). Trimming removed 6 bases at V and 0 bases at J, with 10 bases between. From germline, CDR1 is ENHRY and CDR2 SYGVKD. The length of the CDR3 is 14 residues. The CDR3 bases are TGTGCCATCAGAGGGGGGGCTAGCACAGATACGCAGTATTTT. Amino acids: CAIRGGASTDTQYF.

This clone has just a few counts. This sequence joins TRBV19 and TRBJ1-2, with D hard to call. Germline CDR1 reads LNHDA; CDR2 reads SQIVND (reference sequence). The V end was cut by 5 bases, the J end by 3 bases, with 22 bases between. CDR3 length: 17 residues. CDR3 protein: CASSLTSGRRRDYGYTF. The DNA for the CDR3 is TGTGCCAGTAGTCTCACTTCCGGGCGGCGGCGGGACTATGGCTACACCTTC.

The chain links TRBV16 to TRBJ1-1, with 8 bases identical to TRBD1. Germline values: CDR1 KGHSY, CDR2 FQNENV. The CDR3 loop spans 14 amino acids. J was trimmed by 6 bases and V by 3 bases; bases with no gene match: 6. DNA for the CDR3: TGTGCCAGCAGCCAGTCAGGGGGCGCGGCTGAAGCTTTCTTT. This codes for CASSQSGGAAEAFF. The full variable domain, in which reference TRBV16 and TRBJ1-1 provide the parts outside the CDR3, is GEEVAQTPKHLVRGEGQKAKLYCAPIKGHSYVFWYQQVLKNEFKFLISFQNENVFDETGMPKERFSAKCLPNSPCSLEIQATKLEDSAVYFCASSQSGGAAEAFFGQGTRLTVV.

J is TRBJ1-1 and V is TRBV5-6; D is unclear. CDR3 length: 13 residues. CDR1 and CDR2 from the germline V gene are SGHDT and YYEEEE. The V end lost 0 bases, the J end lost 1 base, and 4 bases lay between the germline ends. CDR3 nucleotides: TGTGCCAGCAGCTTGGGCGGGAACACTGAAGCTTTCTTT. Its translation is CASSLGGNTEAFF.

The chain joins TRBV6-6 to TRBJ2-7; D is undetermined. The CDR3 totals 14 residues. V lost 0 bases to trimming and J lost 1 base, with 7 bases between them. Per the germline V gene, CDR1 is MNHNY and CDR2 is SVGAGI (reference sequence). The CDR3, as DNA: TGTGCCAGCAGTTACTCATTACAATCCTACGAGCAGTACTTC. Translated, it gives CASSYSLQSYEQYF.

The CDR3 coding sequence is TGTGCCAGCAGATCGGACAGGGATGGCACTGAAGCTTTCTTT. It encodes CASRSDRDGTEAFF. The chain recombines TRBV7-9 with TRBJ1-1; TRBD1 aligns across 8 bases. CDR3 length: 14 amino acids. Germline trimming cut 6 bases from V and 4 bases from J; bases unmatched to any gene: 7. From germline, CDR1 is SEHNR and CDR2 FQNEAQ (reference sequence).

The CDR3 DNA sequence: TGTGCCAGCAGCCACATGACTGAAGCTTTCTTT. Translation gives CASSHMTEAFF. V usage is TRBV7-9 and J usage is TRBJ1-1; D is unresolved. The CDR3 contains 11 residues. Germline V lookup: CDR1 SEHNR, CDR2 FQNEAQ (reference sequence). V lost 5 bases and J lost 5, with 6 bases in between.

The V call is TRBV6-4, the J call TRBJ2-1, with 10 bases that match TRBD2. The germline gives CDR1 MRHNA, CDR2 SNTAGT. Trimming removed 8 bases from V and 3 bases from J; junction bases left unmatched: 7. The CDR3 is made up of 15 amino acids. The CDR3 protein is CASAPLAGVYNEQFF. The DNA of the CDR3 is TGTGCCAGCGCCCCCCTAGCGGGGGTCTACAATGAGCAGTTCTTC.

This clone was counted a few times. The J gene is TRBJ1-4, the V gene TRBV7-8; no firm D call. Germline lookup yields CDR1 SGHVS and CDR2 FQNEAQ. The CDR3 has 13 residues. V lost 5 bases to trimming and J lost 0 bases, with 4 bases between them. The CDR3 is CASSRATNEKLFF. DNA of the CDR3: TGTGCCAGCAGCCGCGCAACTAATGAAAAACTGTTTTTT.

V is TRBV7-2 and J is TRBJ2-5; 9 bases are shared with TRBD2. The germline CDR1 and CDR2 sequences are SGHTA and FQGNSA. V was pared by 5 bases and J by 2 bases, with 15 bases of the junction left unmatched. CDR3 length equals 18 residues. CDR3 loop: CASSQPGRGGLKQETQYF. In DNA, the CDR3 is TGTGCCAGCAGCCAGCCGGGGCGGGGGGGGCTAAAGCAAGAGACCCAGTACTTC. The variable domain in full, with the rest retrieved from reference TRBV7-2 and TRBJ2-5, is GAGVSQSPSNKVTEKGKDVELRCDPISGHTALYWYRQSLGQGLEFLIYFQGNSAPDKSGLPSDRFSAERTGGSVSTLTIQRTQQEDSAVYLCASSQPGRGGLKQETQYFGPGTRLLVL.

The chain joins TRBV5-1 to TRBJ1-1; TRBD1 matches at 7 bases. V trimming: 6 bases; J trimming: 1 base; junction bases outside the gene matches: 3. Germline assignment: CDR1 SGHRS and CDR2 YFSETQ. This CDR3 has 13 residues. DNA for the CDR3: TGCGCCAGCAAGGGACAGCAGAACACTGAAGCTTTCTTT. This translates into CASKGQQNTEAFF.

The chain recombines TRBV7-3 with TRBJ2-1; 9 nucleotides agree with TRBD1. V was clipped by 2 bases and J by 12 bases; unmatched bases: 14. Germline CDR1 is SGHTA and CDR2 is FQGTGA. This CDR3 contains 16 residues. The CDR3 nucleotides are TGTGCCAGCAGCTTAGGCTCTGGGACAGGGATTTTCGTGCAGTTCTTC. Protein product: CASSLGSGTGIFVQFF.

The chain links TRBV18 to TRBJ1-1, with D unresolved. V was pared by 1 base and J by 2 bases, with 8 bases between. The length of the CDR3 is 14 residues. The germline V gene has CDR1 KGHSH and CDR2 LQKENI. The CDR3 loop reads CASSPQADNTEAFF. The CDR3 DNA follows: TGTGCCAGCTCACCACAAGCGGACAACACTGAAGCTTTCTTT.

The chain couples TRBV6-5 to TRBJ1-5, with a possible D match to TRBD1 (6 bases). Germline lookup yields CDR1 MNHEY and CDR2 SVGAGI. With 5 bases removed from V and 6 bases from J, the gap between germline ends came to 14 bases. This CDR3 comprises 14 residues. The CDR3 is CASSGQGGVQPQHF. DNA of the CDR3: TGTGCCAGCAGTGGCCAAGGGGGTGTTCAGCCCCAGCATTTT.

This clone has only a few counts. This CDR3 is CASSFGVSNSPLHF. Written as DNA, the CDR3 is TGTGCCAGCAGTTTCGGGGTTAGTAATTCACCCCTCCACTTT. This chain links TRBV27 with TRBJ1-6; unclear D gene. CDR1 and CDR2 (germline): MNHEY, SMNVEV (reference sequence). This CDR3 contains 14 residues. Trimming removed 3 bases from V and 6 bases from J, with 9 bases in between.

This clone was counted between two and nine times. The chain is built from TRBV21-1 and TRBJ1-5; whether TRBD1, the table's D call, matches the DNA was not checked. TRBV21-1 is a pseudogene segment. The CDR3 spans 15 residues. CDR3 residues: CASSWDRTGDQPQHF. CDR3 nucleotides: TGTGCCAGCAGCTGGGATAGGACAGGGGATCAGCCCCAGCATTTT.

This clone was seen just once. The chain uses TRBV5-1 and TRBJ1-2, with TRBD1 identical over 9 bases. The V segment lost 0 bases and the J segment 6 bases; nucleotides outside the gene matches: 3. Germline assignment: CDR1 SGHRS and CDR2 YFSETQ. The CDR3 runs to 14 residues. The chain's CDR3 is CASSLDRGRDGYTF. The CDR3 nucleotides read TGCGCCAGCAGCTTGGACAGGGGGCGCGATGGCTACACCTTC.

The chain is built from TRBV4-1 and TRBJ2-5, with TRBD1 identical over 9 bases. J was trimmed by 2 bases and V by 4 bases; bases with no gene match: 8. CDR3 length: 16 residues. Germline CDR1 reads MGHRA; CDR2 reads YSYEKL. The CDR3: CASSPRTGVGQETQYF. CDR3 DNA: TGCGCCAGCAGCCCCCGGACAGGGGTTGGACAAGAGACCCAGTACTTC.

J is TRBJ1-1 and V is TRBV10-3; D is uncertain. Germline CDR1 ENHRY, CDR2 SYGVKD. Trimming took 0 bases from V and 1 from J, leaving 9 bases between them. The CDR3 runs to 15 residues. The CDR3 region has the DNA TGTGCCATCAGTGAGTCACCGGCAGGGAACACTGAAGCTTTCTTT. It is translated as CAISESPAGNTEAFF.

This clone appeared once. The chain employs TRBV18 and TRBJ2-2, with a weak D call TRBD2 (6 bases). CDR3 length: 14 amino acids. Germline CDR1 is KGHSH and CDR2 is LQKENI. The ends were cut back, 1 base at V and 4 bases at J, with 7 bases in the middle. The CDR3 reads CASSPQGLTGELFF. The CDR3 region has the DNA TGTGCCAGCTCACCACAGGGACTCACCGGGGAGCTGTTTTTT.

The sample holds a few counts of this clone. The V gene is TRBV13, the J gene TRBJ1-6; 9 nucleotides align to TRBD1. This CDR3 has 16 residues. The germline gives CDR1 PRHDT, CDR2 FYEKMQ (reference sequence). The V and J ends lost 5 bases and 10 bases, in that order; junction bases with no gene match: 12. The CDR3 sequence is CASSAAGTGFESPLHF. The CDR3 DNA is TGTGCCAGCAGCGCCGCCGGGACAGGGTTTGAATCACCCCTCCACTTT.

The chain couples TRBV7-9 to TRBJ2-3; no clear D. Trimming took off 0 bases at V and 0 bases at J, with 7 bases between the two ends. Germline loops: CDR1 SEHNR, CDR2 FQNEAQ (reference sequence). This CDR3 has 15 amino acids. The CDR3 DNA sequence: TGTGCCAGCAGCTTAGCGACTTTAAGCACAGATACGCAGTATTTT. It yields the protein CASSLATLSTDTQYF. Together with reference TRBV7-9 and TRBJ2-3, the CDR3 gives the full variable domain: DTGVSQNPRHKITKRGQNVTFRCDPISEHNRLYWYRQTLGQGPEFLTYFQNEAQLEKSRLLSDRFSAERPKGSFSTLEIQRTEQGDSAMYLCASSLATLSTDTQYFGPGTRLTVL.

This clone came up once. V usage is TRBV2 and J usage is TRBJ2-3; 9 positions agree with TRBD1. CDR1 SNHLY and CDR2 FYNNEI come from the germline V gene. The CDR3 totals 16 residues. V trimming: 3 bases; J trimming: 1 base; junction bases outside the gene matches: 5. CDR3 in amino acids: CASSDPGQGGTDTQYF. The CDR3 DNA follows: TGTGCCAGCAGTGATCCGGGACAGGGTGGCACAGATACGCAGTATTTT.

The chain combines TRBV19 with TRBJ1-6; 8 positions match TRBD1. CDR1 is LNHDA and CDR2 is SQIVND in the germline V gene (reference sequence). Unmatched junction bases numbered 10, after V lost 3 bases and J lost 3 bases. This CDR3 contains 18 residues. The CDR3 DNA reads TGTGCCAGTAGTATGCGGACAGGGTTTGTGCTCTATAATTCACCCCTCCACTTT. Residues: CASSMRTGFVLYNSPLHF.

This clone was observed a handful of times. The chain couples TRBV4-1 to TRBJ2-3; 9 bases map to TRBD2. The CDR3 covers 17 residues. Germline assignment: CDR1 MGHRA and CDR2 YSYEKL. Trimming at V came to 1 base and at J to 8 bases, leaving 13 bases not matched to a gene. CDR3 nucleotide sequence: TGCGCCAGCAGCCAAGTTCGCGGGGGGGCCGGTTCGGGTACGCAGTATTTT. It encodes CASSQVRGGAGSGTQYF.